A single sample gave rise to the 12 T cell receptor beta chains below, sequenced in a study of CD8+ T cells in alopecia areata. Regarding treatment: oral pan-JAK inhibitor, 5-10 mg twice daily. Once RNA had been extracted, it was reverse transcribed into cDNA to act as the sequencing template. Some clones are missing from TCRdb's copy, which holds only in-frame ones; the method was immunoSEQ multiplex PCR. The sample has about 170,000 clones; roughly 63% are singletons. The sample here was CD4+ T cells sorted from blood, taken at approximately week 56, from a patient treated with tofacitinib. These receptor sequences come from a human donor with alopecia areata.

Only one count was recorded for this clone. The chain links TRBV6-5 to TRBJ2-3, with 9 positions matching TRBD1. The CDR3 length is 15 residues. CDR1 and CDR2 from the germline V gene are MNHEY and SVGAGI. Trimming removed 7 bases from V and 1 base from J; junction bases left unmatched: 6. CDR3 nucleotide sequence: TGTGCCAGCAACCCCGGGACAGGGCGCACAGATACGCAGTATTTT. Its translation is CASNPGTGRTDTQYF.

J is TRBJ2-1 and V is TRBV27; 8 bases are shared with TRBD1. The length of the CDR3 is 14 residues. V trimming: 8 bases; J trimming: 6 bases; junction bases outside the gene matches: 9. Per the germline V gene, CDR1 is MNHEY and CDR2 is SMNVEV (reference sequence). CDR3 sequence (DNA): TGTGCCAGCCTGAGTGTGACAGGGGTCAATGAGCAGTTCTTC. It translates to CASLSVTGVNEQFF.

The J gene is TRBJ2-4, the V gene TRBV7-2, with a possible D match to TRBD2 (7 bases). V was shortened by 5 bases and J by 4 bases, with 9 bases between the two germline ends. The V gene's germline CDR1 is SGHTA and CDR2 FQGNSA. The CDR3 runs to 13 residues. CDR3 nucleotide sequence: TGTGCCAGCAGCCGGGGGGCTAAAAACATTCAGTACTTC. Translation: CASSRGAKNIQYF.

This clone turned up a few times. The gene calls are TRBV2 and TRBJ1-2; D gene unclear. The CDR3 is 11 amino acids. CDR1 SNHLY and CDR2 FYNNEI come from the germline V gene. With 6 bases removed from V and 4 bases from J, the gap between germline ends came to 6 bases. CDR3 in amino acids: CASRVVYGYTF. As DNA, the CDR3 is TGTGCCAGCAGAGTTGTCTATGGCTACACCTTC.

This clone was recorded only once. The chain uses TRBV6-1 and TRBJ2-1; TRBD1 matches at 10 bases. The CDR3 extends over 14 amino acids. The V gene end was trimmed by 6 bases and the J gene end by 9 bases; junction bases not matched to a gene: 8. CDR1 and CDR2 from the germline V gene are MNHNS and SASEGT. CDR3 protein: CASSPGQGISEQFF. CDR3 DNA sequence: TGTGCCAGCAGCCCGGGACAGGGGATAAGTGAGCAGTTCTTC.

This clone was found a few times. The rearrangement links TRBV7-2 to TRBJ1-5; D uncertain. This CDR3 comprises 14 residues. Germline CDR1 reads SGHTA; CDR2 reads FQGNSA. V shed 1 base and J shed 6 bases, with 10 bases lying between them. CDR3 in amino acids: CASSLEGSTQPQHF. The CDR3 coding sequence is TGTGCCAGCAGCTTAGAGGGATCTACTCAGCCCCAGCATTTT.

This clone was seen only a few times. The rearrangement joins TRBV4-2 to TRBJ2-3; unclear D gene. V lost 2 bases and J 5 bases, leaving 5 bases between the germline ends. CDR3 size: 12 residues. Germline values: CDR1 LGHNA, CDR2 YNFKEQ. CDR3 residues: CASSQSQDTQYF. The CDR3 DNA is TGTGCCAGCAGCCAATCCCAAGATACGCAGTATTTT.

A few counts support this clone. The rearrangement uses TRBV4-1 and TRBJ2-6; a possible D gene is TRBD1 (6 bases). Germline values: CDR1 MGHRA, CDR2 YSYEKL. The germline V and J ends were trimmed by 0 bases and 0 bases, with 9 bases remaining between them. The CDR3 has 17 residues. The CDR3 coding sequence is TGCGCCAGCAGCCAAGAAGGGACAAACTCTGGGGCCAACGTCCTGACTTTC. Protein product: CASSQEGTNSGANVLTF.

This clone was observed a handful of times. V usage is TRBV4-2 and J usage is TRBJ2-7; perhaps D is TRBD1 or TRBD2 (5 bases each). Trimming removed 3 bases at V and 2 bases at J, with 11 bases between. CDR1 LGHNA and CDR2 YNFKEQ come from the germline V gene. The CDR3 is 14 amino acids. The CDR3 DNA follows: TGTGCCAGCAGCCACGGGACCGTCACCTACGAGCAGTACTTC. This gives the protein CASSHGTVTYEQYF.

In regard to this clone: Mismatch with germline at one junction end may stem from a read error. The genes are TRBV7-2 and TRBJ2-1; D could derive from TRBD1 or TRBD2 (5 bases each). The CDR3 is 14 residues long. The germline V gene encodes CDR1 SGHTA and CDR2 FQGNSA. The CDR3 loop is CASSLAQAVNEQFF. In nucleotides, the CDR3 is TGTGCCAGCAGCCTAGCACAGGCGGTCAATGAGCAGTTCTTC. Drawing the rest from reference TRBV7-2 and TRBJ2-1, the complete variable domain is GAGVSQSPSNKVTEKGKDVELRCDPISGHTALYWYRQSLGQGLEFLIYFQGNSAPDKSGLPSDRFSAERTGGSVSTLTIQRTQQEDSAVYLCASSLAQAVNEQFFGPGTRLTVL.

The CDR3 DNA sequence: TGTGCCAGCAGCCAAACGGCGGGACCGATTAATGAAAAACTGTTTTTT. Translation gives CASSQTAGPINEKLFF. The V and J genes are TRBV4-2 and TRBJ1-4, with D possibly matching TRBD1 (5 bases). CDR3 length: 16 amino acids. Between the trimmed V and J ends, which lost 2 bases and 4 bases, there was a span of 14 bases. Looked up from germline, CDR1 is LGHNA and CDR2 is YNFKEQ.

V is TRBV7-8 and J is TRBJ1-5; 9 nucleotides align to TRBD1. CDR1 and CDR2 from the germline V gene are SGHVS and FQNEAQ. With 0 bases clipped from V and 9 bases from J, the junction kept 6 bases outside the gene matches. The CDR3 runs to 15 residues. In DNA, the CDR3 is TGTGCCAGCAGCTTAGCCGGGACAGGGCTCATGCCCCAGCATTTT. This encodes CASSLAGTGLMPQHF.